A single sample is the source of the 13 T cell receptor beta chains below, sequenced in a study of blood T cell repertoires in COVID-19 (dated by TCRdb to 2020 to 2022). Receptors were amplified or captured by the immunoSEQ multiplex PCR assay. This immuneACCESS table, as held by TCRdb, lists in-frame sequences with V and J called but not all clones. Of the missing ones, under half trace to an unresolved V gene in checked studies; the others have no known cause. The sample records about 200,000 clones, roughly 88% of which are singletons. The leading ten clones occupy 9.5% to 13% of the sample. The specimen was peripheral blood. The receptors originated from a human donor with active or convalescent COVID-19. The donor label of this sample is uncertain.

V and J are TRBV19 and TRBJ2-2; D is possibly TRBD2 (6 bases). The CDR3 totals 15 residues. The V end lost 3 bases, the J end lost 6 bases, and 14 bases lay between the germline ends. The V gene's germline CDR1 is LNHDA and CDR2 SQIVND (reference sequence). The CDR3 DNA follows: TGTGCCAGTAGTATGGGAAGTCGGAGGGCCGGGGAGCTGTTTTTT. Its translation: CASSMGSRRAGELFF.

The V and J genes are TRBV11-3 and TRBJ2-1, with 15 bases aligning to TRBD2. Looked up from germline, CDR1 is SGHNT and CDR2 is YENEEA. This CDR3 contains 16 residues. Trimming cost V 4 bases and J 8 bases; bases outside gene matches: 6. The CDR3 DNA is TGTGCCAGCAGCTCCGGACTAGCGGGAGGGGGGCATGAGCAGTTCTTC. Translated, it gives CASSSGLAGGGHEQFF.

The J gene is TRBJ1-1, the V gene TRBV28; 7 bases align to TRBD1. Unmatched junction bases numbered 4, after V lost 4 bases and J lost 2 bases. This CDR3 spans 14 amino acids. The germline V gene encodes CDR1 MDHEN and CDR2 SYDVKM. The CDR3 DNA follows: TGTGCCAGCAGTTGGGACAGCTTAAACACTGAAGCTTTCTTT. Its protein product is CASSWDSLNTEAFF.

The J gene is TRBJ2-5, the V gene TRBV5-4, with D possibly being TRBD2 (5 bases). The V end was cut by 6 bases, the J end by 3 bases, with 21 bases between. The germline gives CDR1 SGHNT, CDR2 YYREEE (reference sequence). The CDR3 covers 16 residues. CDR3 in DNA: TGTGCCAGCACCCAGAGGGCTCGATCCGGGGAAGAGACCCAGTACTTC. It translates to CASTQRARSGEETQYF.

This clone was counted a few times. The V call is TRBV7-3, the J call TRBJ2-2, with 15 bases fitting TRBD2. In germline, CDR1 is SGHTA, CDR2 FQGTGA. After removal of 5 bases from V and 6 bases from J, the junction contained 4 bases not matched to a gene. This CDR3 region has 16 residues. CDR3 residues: CASSRTSGRAAGELFF. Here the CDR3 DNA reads TGTGCCAGCAGCCGGACTAGCGGGAGGGCCGCCGGGGAGCTGTTTTTT.

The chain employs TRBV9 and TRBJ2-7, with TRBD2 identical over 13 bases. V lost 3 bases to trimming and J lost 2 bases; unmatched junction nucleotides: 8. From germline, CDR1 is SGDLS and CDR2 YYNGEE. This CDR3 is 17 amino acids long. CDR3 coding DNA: TGTGCCAGCAGCGCCGGATACACTAGCGGGAGGGCCTACGAGCAGTACTTC. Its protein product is CASSAGYTSGRAYEQYF.

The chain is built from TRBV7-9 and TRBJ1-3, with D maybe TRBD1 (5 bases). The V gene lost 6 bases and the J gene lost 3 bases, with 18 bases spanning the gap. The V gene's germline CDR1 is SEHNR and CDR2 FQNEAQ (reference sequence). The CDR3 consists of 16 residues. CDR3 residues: CASRLGGAGYGNTIYF. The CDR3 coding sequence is TGTGCCAGCAGGTTGGGGGGAGCGGGATATGGAAACACCATATATTTT.

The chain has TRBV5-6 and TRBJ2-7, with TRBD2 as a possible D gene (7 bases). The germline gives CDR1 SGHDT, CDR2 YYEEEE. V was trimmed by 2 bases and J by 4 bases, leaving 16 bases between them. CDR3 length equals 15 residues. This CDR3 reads CASSFHSGGLYEQYF. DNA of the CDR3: TGTGCCAGCAGCTTTCACTCGGGGGGCCTGTACGAGCAGTACTTC. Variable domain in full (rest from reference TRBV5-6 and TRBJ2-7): DAGVTQSPTHLIKTRGQQVTLRCSPKSGHDTVSWYQQALGQGPQFIFQYYEEEERQRGNFPDRFSGHQFPNYSSELNVNALLLGDSALYLCASSFHSGGLYEQYFGPGTRLTVT.

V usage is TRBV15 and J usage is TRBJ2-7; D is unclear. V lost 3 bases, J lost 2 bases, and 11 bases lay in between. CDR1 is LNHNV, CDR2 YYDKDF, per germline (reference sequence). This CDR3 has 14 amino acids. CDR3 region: CATSRTGSAYEQYF. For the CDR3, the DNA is TGTGCCACCAGCAGGACGGGTTCCGCCTACGAGCAGTACTTC.

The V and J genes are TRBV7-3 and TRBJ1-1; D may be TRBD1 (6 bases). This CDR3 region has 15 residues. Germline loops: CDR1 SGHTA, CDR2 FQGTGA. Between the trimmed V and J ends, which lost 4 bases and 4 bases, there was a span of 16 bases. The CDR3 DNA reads TGTGCCAGCAGCTCATCGGGGCAGGGGAGCACTGAAGCTTTCTTT. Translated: CASSSSGQGSTEAFF. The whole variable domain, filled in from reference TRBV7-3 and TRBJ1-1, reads GAGVSQTPSNKVTEKGKYVELRCDPISGHTALYWYRQSLGQGPEFLIYFQGTGAADDSGLPNDRFFAVRPEGSVSTLKIQRTERGDSAVYLCASSSSGQGSTEAFFGQGTRLTVV.

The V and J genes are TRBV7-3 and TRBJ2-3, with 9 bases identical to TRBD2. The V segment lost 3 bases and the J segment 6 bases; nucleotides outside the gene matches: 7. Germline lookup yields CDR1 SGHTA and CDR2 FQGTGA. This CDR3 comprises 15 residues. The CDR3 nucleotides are TGTGCCAGCAGCTTGAGGCGGGGGGGCCCCGATACGCAGTATTTT. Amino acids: CASSLRRGGPDTQYF.

In DNA form, the CDR3 reads TGTGCCAGCAGCGTAGCTAATGGAAACACCATATATTTT. Protein product: CASSVANGNTIYF. The chain recombines TRBV9 with TRBJ1-3, with D unresolved. V dropped 0 bases and J dropped 3 bases, with 4 bases sitting between them. The CDR3 length is 13 residues. Per germline, CDR1 SGDLS and CDR2 YYNGEE.

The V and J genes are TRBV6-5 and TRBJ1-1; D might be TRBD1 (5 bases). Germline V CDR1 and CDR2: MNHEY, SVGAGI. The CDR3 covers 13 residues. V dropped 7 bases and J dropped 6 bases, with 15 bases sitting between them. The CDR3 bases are TGTGCCAGCACCCTTTGGGGGGAGCCTGAAGCTTTCTTT. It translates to CASTLWGEPEAFF.